This TCR beta chain was recorded in a study of cytomegalovirus exposure and HLA in healthy donors. Study results and limitations: It was likely that a cluster of highly shared sequence variants was a sequencing artifact.

The PCR used 60 Vbeta and 13 Jbeta primers. Clones were read by immunoSEQ multiplex PCR, and TCRdb kept only the in-frame ones, dropping some. The table has 110,000 or so clones, 80% to 85% seen once. Germline CDR1 is SNHLY and CDR2 is FYNNEI. The CDR3 loop spans 14 amino acids. As regards this clone: The antigen is unknown. Relative to the germline gene, one junction end is altered; a read error may explain this. Other DNA sequences in this sample translate to the same CDR3.

The J gene is TRBJ1-5, the V gene TRBV2; D might be TRBD1 (6 bases). The clonotype comes from a man aged 25 to 40 in good health and CMV-seropositive. The sequencing input was PBMCs. The CDR3 region is CASSPDRSDQPQHF. The CDR3, as DNA: TGCGCCAGCAGTCCCGACAGGAGTGATCAGCCCCAGCATTTT.